The 10 T cell receptor beta chains reported below all come from one sample, sequenced in a study of T cell responses to AZD1222 COVID-19 vaccine. Sequencing used immunoSEQ multiplex PCR; TCRdb keeps in-frame clones, though not all of them. The sample has more than 90,000 clones; about 86% are singletons. The input for sequencing was peripheral blood, taken on day 0 of AZD1222 vaccination. The receptors shown here come from an adult in good health.

V usage is TRBV15 and J usage is TRBJ1-5; the D gene is possibly TRBD1 (6 bases). CDR3 length: 16 residues. Germline V CDR1 and CDR2: LNHNV, YYDKDF (reference sequence). V was pared by 3 bases and J by 4 bases, with 16 bases between. The CDR3 region has the DNA TGTGCCACCAGCAGGGGGGGGACAAGGGGAAATCAGCCCCAGCATTTT. Amino acids: CATSRGGTRGNQPQHF.

CDR3 nucleotide sequence: TGTGCCAGCAGCATGGGGGCAGGGGAGACCCAGTACTTC. It is translated as CASSMGAGETQYF. The chain links TRBV7-3 to TRBJ2-5, with D possibly TRBD1 on 6 matching bases. V was clipped by 5 bases and J by 5 bases, with 12 bases between them. CDR1 is SGHTA, CDR2 FQGTGA, per germline. The CDR3 consists of 13 residues.

The chain has TRBV28 and TRBJ2-7, with 8 bases fitting TRBD1. The V and J ends lost 5 bases and 4 bases, in that order; junction bases with no gene match: 7. CDR1 and CDR2 (germline): MDHEN, SYDVKM. This CDR3 has 14 amino acids. The CDR3 nucleotides are TGTGCCAGCAGTAAACCGACAGGGGATTACGAGCAGTACTTC. This sequence encodes CASSKPTGDYEQYF.

This clone was seen a single time. The V and J genes are TRBV11-2 and TRBJ2-5; D not resolved. V was pared by 4 bases and J by 6 bases, with 12 bases between. The germline gives CDR1 SGHAT, CDR2 FQNNGV. The CDR3 extends over 13 amino acids. The CDR3 spells CASSSSAVKTQYF. CDR3 DNA sequence: TGTGCCAGCAGCTCCAGCGCTGTGAAGACCCAGTACTTC. Together with reference TRBV11-2 and TRBJ2-5, the CDR3 gives the full variable domain: EAGVAQSPRYKIIEKRQSVAFWCNPISGHATLYWYQQILGQGPKLLIQFQNNGVVDDSQLPKDRFSAERLKGVDSTLKIQPAKLEDSAVYLCASSSSAVKTQYFGPGTRLLVL.

The V call is TRBV30, the J call TRBJ2-7, with D possibly called TRBD1 or TRBD2 (5 bases each). Germline CDR1 and CDR2: GTSNPN and SVGIG (reference sequence). The CDR3 is 13 amino acids. Trimming removed 2 bases at V and 3 bases at J, with 11 bases between. CDR3 coding DNA: TGTGCCTGGAGTCCCGGGACCAACTACGAGCAGTACTTC. Encoded protein: CAWSPGTNYEQYF.

This chain uses TRBV11-2 with TRBJ1-3; 9 nucleotides agree with TRBD1. CDR3 length: 15 residues. Per the germline V gene, CDR1 is SGHAT and CDR2 is FQNNGV. After removal of 6 bases from V and 4 bases from J, the junction contained 7 bases not matched to a gene. Here the CDR3 reads CASRTDTGGGNTIYF. Written as DNA, the CDR3 is TGTGCCAGCAGGACTGATACAGGGGGCGGAAACACCATATATTTT.

The chain has TRBV3-1 (or the pseudogene TRBV3-2) and TRBJ2-6; D gene ambiguous. The V gene lost 3 bases and the J gene lost 0 bases, with 12 bases spanning the gap. Per the germline V gene, CDR1 is LGHDT and CDR2 is YNNKEL (reference sequence). The CDR3 runs 17 residues. The CDR3 nucleotides are TGTGCCAGCAGCCAGTATAAACAGTCCTCTGGGGCCAACGTCCTGACTTTC. Its protein product is CASSQYKQSSGANVLTF.

The gene calls are TRBV5-1 and TRBJ2-3; no clear D. This CDR3 region has 14 residues. V was cut by 4 bases and J by 6 bases, with 15 bases left in between. Germline loops: CDR1 SGHRS, CDR2 YFSETQ. DNA of the CDR3: TGCGCCAGCAGCCCCTCAGGCAGGTTCGATACGCAGTATTTT. Translation: CASSPSGRFDTQYF.

The CDR3 bases are TGTGCCAGCAGTTACTCAGAACGGTCGTCCTACAATGAGCAGTTCTTC. It specifies CASSYSERSSYNEQFF. The chain couples TRBV6-5 to TRBJ2-1; D not certain. The CDR3 spans 16 residues. Germline loops: CDR1 MNHEY, CDR2 SVGAGI. V lost 0 bases and J lost 1, with 10 bases in between.

In nucleotides, the CDR3 is TGTGCCAGCAGCCAACTTTTAAGGACAGCAGCGAGCACCGGGGAGCTGTTTTTT. This encodes CASSQLLRTAASTGELFF. This chain joins TRBV4-2 and TRBJ2-2; D might be TRBD1 (6 bases). Looked up from germline, CDR1 is LGHNA and CDR2 is YNFKEQ. V shed 2 bases and J shed 4 bases, with 20 bases lying between them. This CDR3 has 18 amino acids.